These T cell receptor beta chains were read from a single sample in a study of blood T cell repertoires in COVID-19. Data came from immunoSEQ multiplex PCR; TCRdb stores just in-frame clones and leaves some out. The table records about 340,000 clones, 83% of them present only once. Sequencing was done on a sample of peripheral blood. Receptor source: a man between 25 and 39 years old with active or convalescent COVID-19. Both conserved end residues are part of each CDR3. D genes are given only for firm matches. Some rows mark clone size as missing; the rest say once, few, many or name a class of expanded clone.

v_gene: TRBV27
d_gene: TRBD1
j_gene: TRBJ2-7
abundance: .
CDR3nt: TGTGCCAGCCGAATTTTGGGGACAGGGGGCTACGAGCAGTACTTC
CDR3aa: CASRILGTGGYEQYF

v_gene: TRBV20-1
d_gene: TRBD2
j_gene: TRBJ2-3
abundance: .
CDR3nt: TGCAGTGCTAGTGAGACTAGCGGGGGGTCTCCTCGCACAGATACGCAGTATTTT
CDR3aa: CSASETSGGSPRTDTQYF

v_gene: TRBV4-2
d_gene: .
j_gene: TRBJ2-1
abundance: .
CDR3nt: TGTGCCAGCAGCCAAGATTCGAGCGGGTACTACAATGAGCAGTTCTTC
CDR3aa: CASSQDSSGYYNEQFF

v_gene: TRBV18
d_gene: .
j_gene: TRBJ1-5
abundance: once
CDR3nt: TGTGCCAGCTCACCCGACAGGAATCAGCCCCAGCATTTT
CDR3aa: CASSPDRNQPQHF

v_gene: TRBV14
d_gene: .
j_gene: TRBJ2-3
abundance: .
CDR3nt: TGTGCCAGCAGCCAAGGATATTGGGGCAACGCAGATACGCAGTATTTT
CDR3aa: CASSQGYWGNADTQYF

v_gene: TRBV28
d_gene: TRBD1
j_gene: TRBJ2-5
abundance: .
CDR3nt: TGTGCCAGCTCCCTAAGTGGGACAGGGAAAGAGACCCAGTACTTC
CDR3aa: CASSLSGTGKETQYF

v_gene: TRBV5-4
d_gene: .
j_gene: TRBJ2-3
abundance: .
CDR3nt: TGTGCCAGCAGTCCCACGGAGCAGTCGCAGTATTTT
CDR3aa: CASSPTEQSQYF

v_gene: TRBV4-1
d_gene: .
j_gene: TRBJ1-1
abundance: .
CDR3nt: TGCGCCAGCAGCCAGACTTCGAACACTGAAGCTTTCTTT
CDR3aa: CASSQTSNTEAFF

v_gene: TRBV7-3
d_gene: TRBD2
j_gene: TRBJ2-1
abundance: .
CDR3nt: TGTGCCAGCAGCGCGGGGGTTAGGGATGAGCAGTTCTTC
CDR3aa: CASSAGVRDEQFF

v_gene: TRBV6-6
d_gene: .
j_gene: TRBJ1-5
abundance: .
CDR3nt: TGTGCCAGCGGGTCGGGGGAGAGTCAGCCCCAGCATTTT
CDR3aa: CASGSGESQPQHF

v_gene: TRBV6-5
d_gene: .
j_gene: TRBJ1-5
abundance: few
CDR3nt: TGTGCCAGCAGCCTACAGGGTAATCAGCCCCAGCATTTT
CDR3aa: CASSLQGNQPQHF

v_gene: TRBV3-1/TRBV3-2
d_gene: TRBD2
j_gene: TRBJ2-1
abundance: .
CDR3nt: TGTGCCAGCAGCCAAGTAGCGGGGATTCACAATGAGCAGTTCTTC
CDR3aa: CASSQVAGIHNEQFF

v_gene: TRBV5-1
d_gene: .
j_gene: TRBJ2-2
abundance: .
CDR3nt: TGCGCCAGCAGCTTGGATTCCAGTGGGGAGCTGTTTTTT
CDR3aa: CASSLDSSGELFF

v_gene: TRBV29-1
d_gene: TRBD1
j_gene: TRBJ1-1
abundance: .
CDR3nt: TGCAGCGTGACGACAGGGGAAGCTTTCTTT
CDR3aa: CSVTTGEAFF

v_gene: TRBV24-1
d_gene: TRBD1
j_gene: TRBJ2-1
abundance: .
CDR3nt: TGTGCCACCAGTGATGACGGACAGGGGTCGCTTGAGCAGTTCTTC
CDR3aa: CATSDDGQGSLEQFF

v_gene: TRBV6-6
d_gene: .
j_gene: TRBJ1-2
abundance: .
CDR3nt: TGTGCCAGCAGCCCCAGGGCCTATGGCTACACCTTC
CDR3aa: CASSPRAYGYTF

v_gene: TRBV2
d_gene: TRBD1
j_gene: TRBJ2-7
abundance: .
CDR3nt: TGTGCCAGCAGTGGGGACAGCCAAGAGCAGTACTTC
CDR3aa: CASSGDSQEQYF

v_gene: TRBV11-3
d_gene: .
j_gene: TRBJ1-1
abundance: .
CDR3nt: TGTGCCAGCAGCTTCCAGGGGAACACTGAAGCTTTCTTT
CDR3aa: CASSFQGNTEAFF

v_gene: TRBV3-1/TRBV3-2
d_gene: TRBD2
j_gene: TRBJ2-1
abundance: many
CDR3nt: TGTGCCAGCAGCCAAGATGTAGTAGCGGGAGGAAGCTCCTACAATGAGCAGTTCTTC
CDR3aa: CASSQDVVAGGSSYNEQFF

v_gene: TRBV3-1/TRBV3-2
d_gene: .
j_gene: TRBJ2-7
abundance: .
CDR3nt: TGTGCCAGCAGCCAAGGCCGGACAGAAACCTACGAGCAGTACTTC
CDR3aa: CASSQGRTETYEQYF

v_gene: TRBV18
d_gene: .
j_gene: TRBJ2-6
abundance: .
CDR3nt: TGTGCCAGCTCACCCGACGGGTCTGGGGCCAACGTCCTGACTTTC
CDR3aa: CASSPDGSGANVLTF

v_gene: TRBV11-3
d_gene: .
j_gene: TRBJ2-1
abundance: .
CDR3nt: TGTGCCAGCAGCTTAGGGGTTAGCGGAGAGCAGTTCTTC
CDR3aa: CASSLGVSGEQFF

v_gene: TRBV4-2
d_gene: .
j_gene: TRBJ1-2
abundance: .
CDR3nt: TGTGCCAGCAGCCAAGGAGGCCTCTACACCTTC
CDR3aa: CASSQGGLYTF

v_gene: TRBV24-1
d_gene: TRBD1
j_gene: TRBJ1-5
abundance: .
CDR3nt: TGTGCCACCAGTGACCCCGGACAGGGGGGCGTTCAGCCCCAGCATTTT
CDR3aa: CATSDPGQGGVQPQHF

v_gene: TRBV5-5
d_gene: .
j_gene: TRBJ1-5
abundance: .
CDR3nt: TGTGCCAGCAGCCGGACAGTCAATCAGCCCCAGCATTTT
CDR3aa: CASSRTVNQPQHF

v_gene: TRBV10-3
d_gene: TRBD1
j_gene: TRBJ2-5
abundance: .
CDR3nt: TGTGCCATCTCGGCCGGGACAGGGGGCGCCCCGGCTGAAGAGACCCAGTACTTC
CDR3aa: CAISAGTGGAPAEETQYF

v_gene: TRBV2
d_gene: .
j_gene: TRBJ2-2
abundance: .
CDR3nt: TGTGCCAGCAGCAGGCGCGAGACCGGGGAGCTGTTTTTT
CDR3aa: CASSRRETGELFF

v_gene: TRBV19
d_gene: TRBD1
j_gene: TRBJ2-7
abundance: .
CDR3nt: TGTGCCAGTAGAACCGGGACAGGGCCCTACGAGCAGTACTTC
CDR3aa: CASRTGTGPYEQYF

v_gene: TRBV28
d_gene: TRBD2
j_gene: TRBJ2-5
abundance: .
CDR3nt: TGTGCCAGCAGTTTAGCGGGAGTGGTGAAGACCCAGTACTTC
CDR3aa: CASSLAGVVKTQYF

v_gene: TRBV30
d_gene: .
j_gene: TRBJ2-5
abundance: .
CDR3nt: TGTGCCTGGAGTTATCGACAGCCGGAGACCCAGTACTTC
CDR3aa: CAWSYRQPETQYF

v_gene: TRBV9
d_gene: .
j_gene: TRBJ1-6
abundance: .
CDR3nt: TGTGCCAGCAGCCCTCCTAATTCACCCCTCCACTTT
CDR3aa: CASSPPNSPLHF

v_gene: TRBV7-2
d_gene: TRBD1
j_gene: TRBJ1-1
abundance: .
CDR3nt: TGTGCCAGCAGCAAGACAGGGCCCACTGAAGCTTTCTTT
CDR3aa: CASSKTGPTEAFF

v_gene: TRBV3-1/TRBV3-2
d_gene: .
j_gene: TRBJ1-1
abundance: .
CDR3nt: TGTGCCAGCAGTTTAGGACAGCGAGGTGTCACTGAAGCTTTCTTT
CDR3aa: CASSLGQRGVTEAFF

v_gene: TRBV27
d_gene: TRBD2
j_gene: TRBJ2-2
abundance: .
CDR3nt: TGTGCCAGCAGTTCCCCTCCCGGGACTAGCGGTGGGGAGCTGTTTTTT
CDR3aa: CASSSPPGTSGGELFF

v_gene: TRBV6-5
d_gene: .
j_gene: TRBJ1-4
abundance: .
CDR3nt: .
CDR3aa: CASSSSGGNEKLFF

v_gene: TRBV2
d_gene: TRBD1
j_gene: TRBJ1-5
abundance: .
CDR3nt: TGTGCCAGCGTGGGACAGGGCTATCAGCCCCAGCATTTT
CDR3aa: CASVGQGYQPQHF

v_gene: TRBV5-1
d_gene: TRBD2
j_gene: TRBJ2-2
abundance: .
CDR3nt: TGCGCCAGCAGCGTAACCCCCGGGACTAGCGGGGCCGGGGAGCTGTTTTTT
CDR3aa: CASSVTPGTSGAGELFF

v_gene: TRBV7-2
d_gene: .
j_gene: TRBJ2-5
abundance: .
CDR3nt: TGTGCCAGCAGCTTAGCCAGGGAAGAGACCCAGTACTTC
CDR3aa: CASSLAREETQYF

v_gene: TRBV15
d_gene: .
j_gene: TRBJ1-2
abundance: .
CDR3nt: TGTGCCACCAGCAGCGCGGGCCCCCTCTATGGCTACACCTTC
CDR3aa: CATSSAGPLYGYTF

v_gene: TRBV29-1
d_gene: .
j_gene: TRBJ1-3
abundance: .
CDR3nt: TGCAGCGTCCTGCAGGGTAGAAACACCATATATTTT
CDR3aa: CSVLQGRNTIYF

v_gene: TRBV6-2/TRBV6-3
d_gene: TRBD1
j_gene: TRBJ1-2
abundance: .
CDR3nt: TGTGCCAGCAGTCCCGGACAGGGGATGGGAAATTATGGCTACACCTTC
CDR3aa: CASSPGQGMGNYGYTF

v_gene: TRBV19
d_gene: .
j_gene: TRBJ1-5
abundance: once
CDR3nt: TGTGCCAGTAGTATGGGGTCTCCAGGACAAGCCAATCAGCCCCAGCATTTT
CDR3aa: CASSMGSPGQANQPQHF

v_gene: TRBV3-1/TRBV3-2
d_gene: .
j_gene: TRBJ2-1
abundance: .
CDR3nt: TGTGCCAGCAGCCAAGTAACTAGTAATGCCGATGAGCAGTTCTTC
CDR3aa: CASSQVTSNADEQFF

v_gene: TRBV27
d_gene: TRBD1
j_gene: TRBJ1-1
abundance: .
CDR3nt: TGTGCCAGCAGTTTCATCACAGGGGGCACTGAAGCTTTCTTT
CDR3aa: CASSFITGGTEAFF

v_gene: TRBV11-2
d_gene: TRBD1
j_gene: TRBJ2-7
abundance: few
CDR3nt: TGTGCCAGCAGCTTATCGCTTGGGACAGGGGGTTACTACGAGCAGTACTTC
CDR3aa: CASSLSLGTGGYYEQYF

v_gene: TRBV4-1
d_gene: TRBD1
j_gene: TRBJ1-1
abundance: .
CDR3nt: TGCGCCAGCAGCCAATACCGGGACAGGGGGCGAGGCACTGAAGCTTTCTTT
CDR3aa: CASSQYRDRGRGTEAFF

v_gene: TRBV5-1
d_gene: TRBD2
j_gene: TRBJ2-1
abundance: .
CDR3nt: TGCGCCAGCAGCTTGCAGGGAGGGGACAATGAGCAGTTCTTC
CDR3aa: CASSLQGGDNEQFF

v_gene: TRBV28
d_gene: .
j_gene: TRBJ1-5
abundance: .
CDR3nt: TGTGCCAGCACCCCTACCAGCGCGGGCAATCAGCCCCAGCATTTT
CDR3aa: CASTPTSAGNQPQHF

v_gene: TRBV3-1/TRBV3-2
d_gene: .
j_gene: TRBJ1-3
abundance: .
CDR3nt: TGTGCCAGCAGCAGGGGACAAGTTTTTTCCGGAAACACCATATATTTT
CDR3aa: CASSRGQVFSGNTIYF

v_gene: TRBV7-2
d_gene: TRBD1
j_gene: TRBJ1-2
abundance: .
CDR3nt: TGTGCCAGCAGCTCCGGGACAGGATCTGGCTATGGCTACACCTTC
CDR3aa: CASSSGTGSGYGYTF

v_gene: TRBV7-2
d_gene: TRBD2
j_gene: TRBJ2-2
abundance: .
CDR3nt: TGTGCCAGCAGATTGGCTCAGACTAGCATGTATCACACCGGGGAGCTGTTTTTT
CDR3aa: CASRLAQTSMYHTGELFF

v_gene: TRBV4-3
d_gene: .
j_gene: TRBJ1-2
abundance: .
CDR3nt: TGCGCCAGCAGCCAAGAGGGCAGCTATGGCTACACCTTC
CDR3aa: CASSQEGSYGYTF

v_gene: TRBV18
d_gene: .
j_gene: TRBJ2-1
abundance: .
CDR3nt: TGTGCCAGCTCACAGGGGTATGAGCAGTTCTTC
CDR3aa: CASSQGYEQFF